The T cell receptor beta chain under discussion was sequenced for a study of T cell responses to AZD1222 COVID-19 vaccine. About the research overall: Second doses were pooled across both intervals (about 4 or about 12 weeks). The study's findings and limits: There were vaccine-associated CD4 TCRs across spike, dominant at 160-218 and 743-854.

The repertoire was sequenced with immunoSEQ multiplex PCR; TCRdb's copy has only in-frame clones and lacks some. This sample has approximately 120,000 clones, with around 89% found just once. With respect to this clone: Its antigen is undetermined.

V lost 2 bases and J lost 9, with 16 bases in between. CDR3 length: 14 residues. Germline V gene data show CDR1 as SGHTA and CDR2 as FQGNSA. The origin of this receptor is an adult in good health. Sequencing used peripheral blood, obtained on day 0 of AZD1222 vaccination. The rearrangement uses TRBV7-2 and TRBJ2-5, with D tentatively TRBD2 (6 bases). CDR3 sequence (DNA): TGTGCCAGCAGCTTAATCGGGCGGGGCTCCCCCCAGTACTTC. This translates into CASSLIGRGSPQYF.